The next 8 T cell receptor beta chains were all read from a single sample in a study of spatial heterogeneity in lung cancer. Study observations and caveats: In tumors, expanded intratumoral alpha and beta TCR counts tracked mutation counts.

TCRdb ran MiXCR on the 5' RACE reads and lists one entry per CDR3 protein. In the table there are about 10,000 distinct CDR3 sequences, 9.5% to 15% of which are singletons. Their cognate antigens are unknown. This sample's time point: sample taken at primary tumor resection. The sequenced sample was lung tumor tissue, obtained at surgery. These TCRs come from a male donor with early-stage non-small cell lung cancer.

Concerning this clonotype: This beta chain is off target for a library built for alpha chains, so its abundance means little. The chain links TRBV20-1 to TRBJ1-1; no definite D call. The CDR3 is 11 residues long. Trimming removed 5 bases from V and 1 base from J, with 5 bases in between. Germline CDR1 reads DFQATT; CDR2 reads SNEGSKA (reference sequence). CDR3 nucleotide sequence: TGCAGTGCTCGCAGGAACACTGAAGCTTTCTTT. Protein product: CSARRNTEAFF.

This clonotype came up a few times. This beta chain came through as a stray read in a library set up for alpha chains, and its size says little. The chain uses TRBV12-3 or TRBV12-4 and TRBJ1-5; no clear D. The CDR3 is 14 residues long. Trimming stripped 2 bases from V and 2 bases from J, with 7 bases between. As DNA, the CDR3 is TGTGCCAGCAGTTTATCCTCGGGCAATCAGCCCCAGCATTTT. Translating it yields CASSLSSGNQPQHF.

This clonotype was detected ten times or more. Little can be read into the size of this beta chain, an off-target read in a library designed for alpha chains. V gene TRBV24-1 combines with J gene TRBJ2-2; D assignment may be TRBD1 or TRBD2 (5 bases each). V lost 11 bases, J lost 5 bases, and 14 bases lay in between. The length of the CDR3 is 13 residues. Germline CDR1 reads KGHDR; CDR2 reads SFDVKD. The CDR3 DNA reads as TGTGCCATCAGGGACCCCGAGACCGGGGAGCTGTTTTTT. This codes for CAIRDPETGELFF.

Of note for this clonotype: This beta chain is off target for a library built for alpha chains, so its abundance means little. This chain connects TRBV20-1 to TRBJ2-7; 7 bases match TRBD2. Germline loops: CDR1 DFQATT, CDR2 SNEGSKA (reference sequence). Trimming removed 1 base from V and 7 bases from J; junction bases left unmatched: 16. CDR3 length equals 16 residues. DNA for the CDR3: TGCAGTGCTAGAGTTGTGACCGGGACTAAGATTTCGGAGCAGTACTTC. Translation: CSARVVTGTKISEQYF.

Relative to its sample, this clonotype is medium-sized. A library made for alpha chains picked up this beta chain off target, so its size means little. CDR3 residues: CASSLELKETQYF. In DNA, the CDR3 is TGTGCCAGCAGCTTAGAACTTAAAGAGACCCAGTACTTC. The genes are TRBV7-3 and TRBJ2-5; D gene uncertain. Trimming shortened V by 2 bases and J by 3 bases, and 7 bases separated the two germline ends. The CDR3 spans 13 residues. Per germline, CDR1 SGHTA and CDR2 FQGTGA. The full variable domain, with the rest looked up from reference TRBV7-3 and TRBJ2-5, is GAGVSQTPSNKVTEKGKYVELRCDPISGHTALYWYRQSLGQGPEFLIYFQGTGAADDSGLPNDRFFAVRPEGSVSTLKIQRTERGDSAVYLCASSLELKETQYFGPGTRLLVL.

This clonotype appeared many times. The library was prepared for alpha chains; this beta chain is a stray read, so its frequency means little. The chain has TRBV19 and TRBJ2-3; D possibly uses TRBD1 or TRBD2 (5 bases each). This CDR3 is 13 amino acids long. Germline CDR1 is LNHDA and CDR2 is SQIVND (reference sequence). The V and J ends lost 5 bases and 6 bases respectively, with 12 bases between them. CDR3 in amino acids: CASSLGARDTQYF. As DNA, the CDR3 is TGTGCCAGTAGTCTCGGGGCTCGCGATACGCAGTATTTT.

This clonotype has a count of ten or more. This beta chain lies outside the target of a library built for alpha chains; its clone size means little. The chain employs TRBV29-1 and TRBJ2-1; 8 positions agree with TRBD2. The V gene end was trimmed by 4 bases and the J gene end by 8 bases; junction bases not matched to a gene: 10. This CDR3 is built from 14 residues. Germline V lookup: CDR1 SQVTM, CDR2 ANQGSEA. CDR3 sequence reads: CSVVSSGSRDEQFF. CDR3 in DNA: TGCAGCGTTGTATCTAGCGGGTCCCGTGATGAGCAGTTCTTC.

This clonotype was counted at least ten times. A library made for alpha chains picked up this beta chain off target, so its size means little. V and J are TRBV5-1 and TRBJ2-5; a possible D gene is TRBD2 (5 bases). The CDR3 runs to 14 residues. The V end was cut by 4 bases, the J end by 7 bases, with 17 bases between. Germline CDR1 SGHRS, CDR2 YFSETQ. This CDR3 is CASSPLATPGTQYF. The CDR3 DNA reads TGCGCCAGCAGCCCCCTAGCCACCCCGGGGACCCAGTACTTC. The full variable domain, rest sourced from reference TRBV5-1 and TRBJ2-5, is KAGVTQTPRYLIKTRGQQVTLSCSPISGHRSVSWYQQTPGQGLQFLFEYFSETQRNKGNFPGRFSGRQFSNSRSEMNVSTLELGDSALYLCASSPLATPGTQYFGPGTRLLVL.